This TCR beta chain was profiled in a study of blood T cell repertoires in COVID-19. Study summary: T cells, B-cell-depleted T cells, or PBMCs supplied cDNA or gDNA.

The authors' processing: Reference gene primers were amplified, and this amplification served to estimate nucleated cell counts. Some clones are missing from TCRdb's copy, which holds only in-frame ones; the method was immunoSEQ multiplex PCR. The DNA was the basis for D and trimming; V, J and clone size are from that table. The table has about 120,000 clones, about 80% seen once. V shed 3 bases and J 0 bases; nucleotides not matched to a gene: 5. This CDR3 has 16 amino acids. Germline CDR1 reads KGHSH; CDR2 reads LQKENI. Source material: peripheral blood. The genes are TRBV18 and TRBJ2-1; TRBD1 aligns across 7 bases. This TCR derives from a man in his 70s with active or convalescent COVID-19. The CDR3 protein is CASSPDRASSYNEQFF. The CDR3 nucleotides read TGTGCCAGCTCACCCGACAGGGCCAGCTCCTACAATGAGCAGTTCTTC. Supplemented by reference TRBV18 and TRBJ2-1, the full variable domain reads NAGVMQNPRHLVRRRGQEARLRCSPMKGHSHVYWYRQLPEEGLKFMVYLQKENIIDESGMPKERFSAEFPKEGPSILRIQQVVRGDSAAYFCASSPDRASSYNEQFFGPGTRLTVL.